This T cell receptor (beta chain) came from a study of regulatory T cells in long-lasting Graves disease (dated by TCRdb to the early 2020s). Context from the whole study: Persistent Graves' disease was defined as persistently positive TSH receptor autoantibodies together with antithyroid drug treatment for over 5 years. Peripheral blood TCR sequencing and RNA sequencing compared persistent Graves' disease patients with newly diagnosed Graves' disease patients. The study was registered as a clinical trial and conducted in China. TCR sequencing covered around 13 persistent and around 20 newly diagnosed Graves' disease patients, 33 samples in total. On average, persistent Graves' disease patients in the clinical cohort had been on antithyroid drugs for approximately ten years. Points the paper makes about the study in general: Sequencing and analysis were limited to the TCR beta chain. Preferential use of TRBV28, TRBJ1-2 and TRBJ2-5 was observed in persistent disease, whereas TRBV20-1 and TRBJ2-1 were favored in newly diagnosed disease. Compared with newly diagnosed patients, patients with persistent Graves' disease had lower TCR Shannon entropy and fewer highly expanded clones, which suggests clonal expansion. As a limitation, the authors acknowledged that the small sample size may reduce accuracy. Because the primary lesion, thyroid tissue, could not be accessed, the study looked at peripheral blood alone. More public clonotypes were shared among persistent patients (over 2,500) than among newly diagnosed patients (under 1,000).

The label giving this sample's time point can be read as: persistent/refractory GD, antithyroid drugs over 5 years with positive TRAb. For both TCR sequencing and RNA sequencing, RNA was extracted from PBMCs in TRIzol. The diagnosis of Graves' disease followed American Thyroid Association guidelines. Patients for the study were recruited at an endocrinology department in Xi'an, China. Each patient gave approximately 8.8 milliliters of peripheral blood, collected in an EDTA anticoagulant tube. Ficoll Paque Plus density gradient separation was used to isolate PBMCs, and no further T cell sorting was done. An Agilent 2100 Bioanalyzer and agarose gel were used to check RNA quality, and a NanoDrop 2000 was used to measure RNA concentration. Libraries came from multiplex PCR. For sequencing, an Illumina HiSeq 4000 was employed. TCR beta libraries were built with iRepertoire HTBI primers and Arm-PCR amplification of CDR3 regions. Before sequencing, the PCR products underwent gel purification. As for the authors' bioinformatics: Across samples, some 62 TRBV and 13 to 15 TRBJ segments were identified and used for gene usage analysis of CDR3 amino acid clonotypes. Filtered high-quality paired reads were merged into contigs using COPE and FqMerger. BLAST was used to align contigs to IMGT TRBV, TRBD and TRBJ reference genes, with CDR3 defined following IMGT. Clonotypes above 0.1% frequency were classified as highly expanded clones. Shannon entropy served as the measure of repertoire diversity, while the Gini coefficient captured V-J evenness. Public clonotypes were defined as clonotypes shared by more than one individual. The public reads were run again by TCRdb, first through fastp at Q25 and then through MiXCR, and only productive beta chains were kept. Each record represents a unique CDR3 protein, reported with the most common genes and DNA among its rows. Here the V and J calls rest on TCRdb's processing, not on the authors' analysis. This sample gives 300,000 to 500,000 distinct CDR3 sequences in total; more than 20% of them show up just once. Less than 25% of the sample goes to the ten largest clones.

The table lists this clonotype with a few counts. No cognate antigen has been identified for it. Per-base qualities were not stored, and no clone one base away is much larger. The CDR3, cysteine through phenylalanine, is 14 amino acids long. Only the CDR3 DNA is retained, 42 bases long and in frame from the first base. A distance of 9 bases separates the germline ends of V and J, which lose 6 bases and 0 bases respectively. This sequence uses TRBV12-3 or TRBV12-4 and TRBJ1-3; no D gene can be assigned with confidence. The TCR sequence derives from a female donor with Graves disease. Sequencing used peripheral blood mononuclear cells (PBMCs), obtained when the disease was refractory, from a patient treated with antithyroid drugs. CDR3 sequence: CASSQHNSGNTIYF. The DNA sequence is as follows: TGTGCCAGCAGCCAACACAACTCTGGAAACACCATATATTTT.